The 18 T cell receptor beta chains presented below share a single source sample, sequenced in a study of blood T cell repertoires in COVID-19. Sequencing was performed with immunoSEQ multiplex PCR; in TCRdb, only in-frame clones are kept and a portion is missing. The sample carries 90,000 to 120,000 clones, about 75% recorded once. Sequenced sample: peripheral blood. The receptor set was obtained from an elderly man with acute or convalescent COVID-19.

This clone turned up a few times. This sequence joins TRBV24-1 and TRBJ2-1; 7 nucleotides match TRBD1. Trimming removed 4 bases from V and 2 bases from J; junction bases left unmatched: 4. This CDR3 is 15 amino acids long. Germline V gene lookup returns CDR1 KGHDR and CDR2 SFDVKD. The chain's CDR3 is CATSDLDRAYNEQFF. For the CDR3, the DNA is TGTGCCACCAGTGACCTCGACAGGGCCTACAATGAGCAGTTCTTC.

The table lists this clone with a count of one. The chain recombines TRBV7-6 with TRBJ2-1; D not resolved. CDR1 is SGHVS, CDR2 FNYEAQ, per germline. The V and J ends lost 4 bases and 0 bases respectively, with 10 bases between them. The CDR3 sequence is 15 residues long. As DNA, the CDR3 is TGTGCCAGCAGCTCACATTGGAGCTCCTACAATGAGCAGTTCTTC. Amino acids: CASSSHWSSYNEQFF.

The V call is TRBV6-2 or TRBV6-3, the J call TRBJ1-1; TRBD1 aligns across 7 bases. CDR1 and CDR2 (germline): MNHEY, SVGEGT. V dropped 4 bases and J dropped 7; count of bases not matched to a gene: 15. This CDR3 is built from 16 residues. In DNA, the CDR3 is TGTGCCAGCAGTTCCTATCACAGGGGCCCTAATAATGAAGCTTTCTTT. It is translated as CASSSYHRGPNNEAFF.

The chain has TRBV7-2 and TRBJ2-1; 11 nucleotides align to TRBD2. After removal of 1 base from V and 7 bases from J, the junction contained 6 bases not matched to a gene. The CDR3 length is 16 residues. Germline V gene data show CDR1 as SGHTA and CDR2 as FQGNSA. The CDR3 is CASSLVSGRAGNEQFF. DNA of the CDR3: TGTGCCAGCAGCTTAGTTAGCGGGAGGGCCGGAAATGAGCAGTTCTTC.

This clone was observed a handful of times. This chain connects TRBV24-1 to TRBJ1-1, with a tentative D call TRBD1 (5 bases). The V end lost 4 bases, the J end lost 3 bases, and 14 bases lay between the germline ends. The CDR3 totals 15 residues. CDR1 and CDR2 (germline): KGHDR, SFDVKD. CDR3 region: CATSDAAGGDTEAFF. The DNA of the CDR3 is TGTGCCACCAGTGACGCGGCGGGGGGGGACACTGAAGCTTTCTTT.

This clone has only one observation. This chain connects TRBV5-1 to TRBJ2-3; 9 nucleotides agree with TRBD2. The V segment lost 4 bases and the J segment 3 bases; nucleotides outside the gene matches: 3. Germline CDR1 SGHRS, CDR2 YFSETQ. The CDR3 extends over 14 amino acids. CDR3 DNA sequence: TGCGCCAGCAGCGTCACTAGCGGGACAGATACGCAGTATTTT. Translation: CASSVTSGTDTQYF.

This clone was found once. The chain employs TRBV20-1 and TRBJ1-2; perhaps TRBD1 as D (6 bases). The CDR3 runs 12 residues. CDR1 is DFQATT and CDR2 is SNEGSKA in the germline V gene (reference sequence). Trimming took 3 bases from V and 8 from J, leaving 13 bases between them. The CDR3 DNA follows: TGCAGTGCTAGTCGGGGGGCAGAGGGCTACACCTTC. Protein product: CSASRGAEGYTF.

This chain uses TRBV7-8 with TRBJ2-1; 14 bases are a match to TRBD2. CDR1 and CDR2 from the germline V gene are SGHVS and FQNEAQ. The CDR3 totals 15 residues. Trimming removed 3 bases from V and 8 bases from J; junction bases left unmatched: 3. DNA for the CDR3: TGTGCCAGCAGCTTCGGACTAGCGGGAGGATATGAGCAGTTCTTC. Translating gives CASSFGLAGGYEQFF.

This sequence joins TRBV18 and TRBJ1-3, with D perhaps TRBD1 (5 bases). The ends were cut back, 6 bases at V and 4 bases at J, with 13 bases in the middle. CDR1 is KGHSH and CDR2 is LQKENI in the germline V gene. This CDR3 is built from 14 residues. This CDR3 is CASSLPGIGNTIYF. The CDR3 DNA is TGTGCCAGCTCCCTCCCAGGGATCGGAAACACCATATATTTT.

V is TRBV13 and J is TRBJ1-2; D ambiguous. CDR1 and CDR2 from the germline V gene are PRHDT and FYEKMQ (reference sequence). This CDR3 is built from 14 residues. V dropped 2 bases and J dropped 2 bases, with 9 bases sitting between them. The CDR3 loop reads CASSLSGLNYGYTF. CDR3 DNA sequence: TGTGCCAGCAGCTTAAGCGGGCTGAACTATGGCTACACCTTC.

The chain has TRBV2 and TRBJ2-5; TRBD2 matches at 7 bases. Germline CDR1 reads SNHLY; CDR2 reads FYNNEI. V trimming: 8 bases; J trimming: 5 bases; junction bases outside the gene matches: 5. This CDR3 spans 12 amino acids. DNA for the CDR3: TGTGCCAGCTCGGGGGGTGACGAGACCCAGTACTTC. Residues: CASSGGDETQYF.

This clone has only a few counts. The CDR3 coding sequence is TGTGCCATCGGGGGGAATAATCAGCCCCAGCATTTT. It yields the protein CAIGGNNQPQHF. The chain recombines TRBV10-3 with TRBJ1-5; D perhaps matches TRBD1 (5 bases). Deletions cut 8 bases from V and 4 bases from J, with 9 bases between. CDR1 and CDR2 (germline): ENHRY, SYGVKD. The CDR3 runs 12 residues.

The V call is TRBV21-1, the J call TRBJ2-1; TRBD1, as called in the table, went unchecked against the DNA. TRBV21-1 is given as a pseudogene. The CDR3 is 15 amino acids. Written as DNA, the CDR3 is TGTGCCAGCAGCAGCGAGGACAGACCTGGGAGTGAGCAGTTCTTC. As protein: CASSSEDRPGSEQFF.

The J gene is TRBJ2-3, the V gene TRBV24-1, with 10 bases identical to TRBD2. Trimming at V came to 5 bases and at J to 4 bases, leaving 14 bases not matched to a gene. CDR1 and CDR2 from the germline V gene are KGHDR and SFDVKD. The CDR3 loop spans 18 amino acids. In DNA form, the CDR3 reads TGTGCCACCAGTGGTTCGGGAAACAGCGGGAGGGCGGCAGATACGCAGTATTTT. It is translated as CATSGSGNSGRAADTQYF.

This clone has just one count. J is TRBJ2-7 and V is TRBV7-8; D is perhaps TRBD1 (6 bases). V was shortened by 5 bases and J by 3 bases, with 20 bases between the two germline ends. CDR3 size: 16 residues. CDR1 is SGHVS, CDR2 FQNEAQ, per germline. The DNA for the CDR3 is TGTGCCAGCAGCGAAGGTGGGGACATTGCAGGCTACGAGCAGTACTTC. Protein: CASSEGGDIAGYEQYF.

The rearrangement uses TRBV19 and TRBJ1-1, with a tentative D call TRBD1 (6 bases). Per germline, CDR1 LNHDA and CDR2 SQIVND (reference sequence). The CDR3 length is 14 residues. V lost 7 bases to trimming and J lost 1 base, with 13 bases between them. CDR3 amino acids: CASNPGDRNTEAFF. The CDR3 DNA reads TGTGCCAGTAATCCAGGGGACCGGAACACTGAAGCTTTCTTT.

This clone has at least ten counts. This rearrangement joins TRBV16 to TRBJ1-5, with D possibly TRBD1 on 6 matching bases. This CDR3 spans 15 amino acids. V was pared by 3 bases and J by 4 bases, with 13 bases between. Germline lookup yields CDR1 KGHSY and CDR2 FQNENV. This chain's CDR3 is CASSHYAGENQPQHF. The CDR3 DNA sequence: TGTGCCAGCAGCCATTATGCAGGGGAAAATCAGCCCCAGCATTTT. Based on the CDR3 plus reference TRBV16 and TRBJ1-5, the full variable domain is GEEVAQTPKHLVRGEGQKAKLYCAPIKGHSYVFWYQQVLKNEFKFLISFQNENVFDETGMPKERFSAKCLPNSPCSLEIQATKLEDSAVYFCASSHYAGENQPQHFGDGTRLSIL.

The J gene is TRBJ2-7, the V gene TRBV5-5; TRBD2 matches 16 bases. J was trimmed by 4 bases and V by 5 bases; bases with no gene match: 6. There are 16 residues in the CDR3. Germline CDR1 SGHKS, CDR2 YYEKEE (reference sequence). CDR3: CASRVGLAGGSYEQYF. The CDR3 DNA follows: TGTGCCAGCAGGGTGGGACTAGCGGGAGGGTCTTACGAGCAGTACTTC.